A selection of T cell receptor beta chains follows, all from one sample in a study of T cell changes during pregnancy in multiple sclerosis. Libraries were prepared by immunoSEQ multiplex PCR; TCRdb keeps only in-frame clonotypes and omits some of them. The data hold over 45,000 clones, with over 85% observed a single time. The specimen was peripheral blood, collected in the first trimester of pregnancy. The receptors come from a female donor with multiple sclerosis, enrolled in a pregnancy study. CDR3s leave out the opening cysteine and the closing phenylalanine or tryptophan.

ASRLTGGQNEQF | TRBJ2-1 | TRBV5-1
ASSSGPRDPTETQY | TRBJ2-5 | TRBV9
ASSFGGGRANTEAF | TRBJ1-1 | TRBV5-5
AWRRRGVGGYT | TRBJ1-2 | TRBV30
ASSWGGGGPRYEQY | TRBJ2-7 | TRBV27
ASSRGGPYGYT | TRBJ1-2 | TRBV19
ASSLGRQDAYEQY | TRBJ2-7 | TRBV11-2
ASSPVPGLAGGYNEQF | TRBJ2-1 | TRBV11-1
ASSGGTSGYYYEQY | TRBJ2-7 | TRBV5-4
ASSSPYVEGDQPQH | TRBJ1-5 | TRBV7-2
ASSLNTGGQETQY | TRBJ2-5 | TRBV5-1
ASSPRDREQF | TRBJ2-1 | TRBV19
ASSPSGPSYNEQF | TRBJ2-1 | TRBV5-5
ASSYGYLDTQY | TRBJ2-3 | TRBV7-8
ASRDRGDVGTEAF | TRBJ1-1 | TRBV2
ASSPWTGVTGEQY | TRBJ2-7 | TRBV4-2
ASSLRGWLPNTDTQY | TRBJ2-3 | TRBV7-6
ASREQQETQY | TRBJ2-5 | TRBV5-1
ASSQAWEDTQY | TRBJ2-3 | TRBV7-2
ASSFEQPNSPLH | TRBJ1-6 | TRBV7-9
ASSVNGEDQPQH | TRBJ1-5 | TRBV9
ASSYQTGGNYGYT | TRBJ1-2 | TRBV5-1
SVRQGGDTEAF | TRBJ1-1 | TRBV29-1
ASSQGGQGIGNTIY | TRBJ1-3 | TRBV4-2
ASSPRAGLALGGELF | TRBJ2-2 | TRBV7-2
ASSLRENYGYT | TRBJ1-2 | TRBV5-1
ASKEGMNTEAF | TRBJ1-1 | TRBV7-3
ASRNLQGARSPLH | TRBJ1-6 | TRBV6-1
ASSPPRGQGLNTEAF | TRBJ1-1 | TRBV27
ASSPQGLIYEQY | TRBJ2-7 | TRBV2
ASSLDPGTGNTIY | TRBJ1-3 | TRBV5-6
ASSMIASAGRRDTQY | TRBJ2-3 | TRBV19
ASSLYSGQGGSYEQY | TRBJ2-7 | TRBV7-6
ASSLGEGNEQF | TRBJ2-1 | TRBV7-2
ASSKAGAQETQY | TRBJ2-5 | TRBV5-1
ASHRGGGGALEQF | TRBJ2-1 | TRBV6-1
SAPLTTLRY | TRBJ2-3 | TRBV20-1
ASSFVQGDMNTEAF | TRBJ1-1 | TRBV7-8
ASSQTQGTEAF | TRBJ1-1 | TRBV7-9
ASSSRNEQY | TRBJ2-7 | TRBV5-4